This section outlines one T cell receptor beta chain sequence together with its context. This entry comes from a study of T cell changes during pregnancy in multiple sclerosis. The table came from immunoSEQ multiplex PCR; TCRdb's copy has only in-frame clones and leaves some out. Seen here are 75,000 to 80,000 clones, about 92% observed once, and the top ten hold about 2.5%. The CDR3 loop spans 13 amino acids. From germline, CDR1 is MGHDK and CDR2 SYGVNS. V was clipped by 8 bases and J by 7 bases; unmatched bases: 9. The source was peripheral blood, collected after pregnancy. This receptor was obtained from a female donor in good health, enrolled as a control in a pregnancy study. This rearrangement joins TRBV25-1 to TRBJ2-5, with 8 bases aligning to TRBD2. Here the CDR3 reads CASVREGLGTQYF. The CDR3, as DNA: TGTGCCAGCGTCCGGGAGGGCCTAGGGACCCAGTACTTC.